This T cell receptor (beta chain) was captured in a study of CD8+ T cells in alopecia areata (dated 2018 in TCRdb). A note on the overall study: The treated patients took part in an open-label pilot trial in which moderate-to-severe alopecia areata was treated with oral tofacitinib at 5 to 10 mg twice daily. Tofacitinib was given for 6 to 18 months, followed by 6 months of follow-up off drug to assess delayed response and recurrence. To study T cell clonal expansion in alopecia areata, the researchers applied high-throughput TCRbeta sequencing to both the C3H/HeJ mouse model and human patients. On the human side, TCRbeta sequencing was run on scalp tissue and on sorted CD4+ and CD8+ peripheral blood T cells from healthy controls and from alopecia areata patients with either patchy or totalis/universalis disease. Biopsies were taken from tofacitinib-treated patients at baseline and at 4 and 24 weeks of treatment, and a later scalp biopsy was taken in several of the tofacitinib-treated patients. Scalp clonality was compared among normal scalp (n=4), patchy alopecia areata scalp (n=8), and alopecia totalis/universalis scalp (n=8). RNA came from the PAXgene miRNA kit for fixed scalp, the miRNeasy kit for PBMCs, and the RNeasy kit for mouse skin. Amplification of TCRbeta CDR3 regions was done by immunoSEQ multiplex PCR using 35 Vbeta forward primers and 13 Jbeta reverse primers.

With regard to this clone: There is no known antigen for this receptor. No base qualities exist here, and no much larger clone lies one base off it.

In light of the paper, this sample's time point label describes: baseline before oral tofacitinib. Lesional scalp punch biopsies and peripheral blood were obtained from alopecia areata patients. PBMCs were isolated by density centrifugation and stained for CD3, CD4 and CD8, after which CD4+ and CD8+ T cells were sorted on a FACSAria. The receptor library was made with the immunoSEQ multiplex PCR assay. RNA was extracted from all samples and reverse transcribed into cDNA, which served as template for TCR sequencing. First-strand cDNA was synthesized with SuperScript III using a 2:1 mix of oligo-dT and random hexamers. A synthetic immune receptor repertoire was used to gauge amplification bias, and whatever bias remained was removed computationally. For the original study's pipeline: Raw reads were preprocessed for error removal, and CDR3 was defined according to IMGT conventions as running from the conserved cysteine to phenylalanine. Clonality was calculated as 1 minus Shannon entropy normalized by log2 of the number of productive unique TCRs. CD4 or CD8 identity of scalp clones was inferred by cross-referencing scalp TCRbeta sequences with sorted blood CD4 and CD8 repertoires. This is the immuneACCESS table as TCRdb keeps it, with only in-frame sequences that have V and J called. A part of the clones is gone; compared with another copy, unresolved V genes explain less than half, and the rest is unexplained. V, J and clone size reflect that table, while D and trimming were determined from the DNA. Within this sample are roughly 250,000 clones, with around two thirds of them counted one time only. The ten largest account for around 1.2% of the sample.

The germline V gene sets CDR1 to ENHRY and CDR2 to SYGVKD. The CDR3 goes from the cysteine to the phenylalanine over 14 residues. The only DNA kept is the CDR3, 42 bases in frame from the first base. Trimmed from V: 3 bases; trimmed from J: 2 bases; junction bases lacking a gene match: 4. Study-level results and caveats: Compared with normal scalp, lesional scalp, particularly in alopecia totalis/universalis, had higher clonality and more expanded CD8+ clones, which suggests antigenic drive. Scalp TCR repertoire analysis is complicated because resident alphabeta T cells in normal human skin are also sequenced, whereas mouse skin is dominated by gammadelta T cells. Compared with mice, TCR sequences shared between patients were less clear, possibly partly because of HLA diversity across the patient population.

This clonotype originated in a human donor with alopecia areata. This material consisted of CD4+ T cells sorted from blood, taken at week 0. The chain was built from TRBV10-3 and TRBJ2-7; 7 junctional bases match TRBD1. The CDR3 has the sequence CAISDGTATYEQYF. In nucleotides, the sequence is TGTGCCATCAGTGATGGGACAGCCACCTACGAGCAGTACTTC.